The 14 T cell receptor beta chains reported below all come from one sample, sequenced in a study of blood T cell repertoires in COVID-19. The repertoire was sequenced with immunoSEQ multiplex PCR; TCRdb's copy has only in-frame clones and lacks some. The sample consists of roughly 80,000 clones, around 86% of them appearing once. The sequenced sample was peripheral blood. Source of these receptors: a woman aged 55 to 70 with acute or convalescent COVID-19.

The V call is TRBV4-2, the J call TRBJ1-3, with unresolved D. V gave up 0 bases and J gave up 0 bases, with 12 bases separating them. CDR3 length equals 17 residues. CDR1 is LGHNA, CDR2 YNFKEQ, per germline. This CDR3 reads CASSQEGRRSSGNTIYF. DNA of the CDR3: TGTGCCAGCAGCCAAGAAGGCCGGCGGAGCTCTGGAAACACCATATATTTT.

The V and J genes are TRBV10-3 and TRBJ2-1; 8 nucleotides align to TRBD2. The germline CDR1 and CDR2 sequences are ENHRY and SYGVKD. The CDR3 contains 14 residues. Germline trimming cut 3 bases from V and 6 bases from J; bases unmatched to any gene: 4. The DNA of the CDR3 is TGTGCCATCAGTGAACGGACTAGCAGCAATGAGCAGTTCTTC. As protein: CAISERTSSNEQFF.

The chain has TRBV9 and TRBJ2-7, with 7 bases lining up with TRBD1. Per germline, CDR1 SGDLS and CDR2 YYNGEE. Trimming cost V 0 bases and J 0 bases; bases outside gene matches: 6. CDR3 size: 16 residues. The CDR3 sequence is CASSVATGASSYEQYF. The CDR3 DNA follows: TGTGCCAGCAGCGTAGCTACAGGGGCTAGCTCCTACGAGCAGTACTTC.

This sequence joins TRBV10-3 and TRBJ1-1; D is possibly TRBD1 (5 bases). The CDR3 spans 14 residues. Trimming removed 6 bases from V and 2 bases from J, with 13 bases in between. CDR1 and CDR2 (germline): ENHRY, SYGVKD. In DNA form, the CDR3 reads TGTGCCATCAGGGACACCCTCACCAACACTGAAGCTTTCTTT. This sequence encodes CAIRDTLTNTEAFF.

The chain employs TRBV19 and TRBJ2-5, with D possibly being TRBD1 (6 bases). V was pared by 0 bases and J by 10 bases, with 18 bases between. The CDR3 runs 15 residues. From germline, CDR1 is LNHDA and CDR2 SQIVND (reference sequence). CDR3 bases: TGTGCCAGTAGTATAGACCCCTCTACAGGGCTGGACCAGTACTTC. This translates into CASSIDPSTGLDQYF.

V and J are TRBV5-1 and TRBJ1-1; the D is unclear. The germline V gene has CDR1 SGHRS and CDR2 YFSETQ. V lost 4 bases, J lost 1 base, and 14 bases lay in between. The CDR3 runs to 15 residues. The DNA of the CDR3 is TGCGCCAGCAGCGCCAACACAGCCGAGAACACTGAAGCTTTCTTT. It codes for CASSANTAENTEAFF.

The J gene is TRBJ2-3, the V gene TRBV4-3; D might be TRBD2 (6 bases). Trimming stripped 0 bases from V and 6 bases from J, with 13 bases between. This CDR3 has 15 residues. The germline CDR1 and CDR2 sequences are LGHNA and YSLEER. The CDR3 reads CASSQDSGLRDTQYF. DNA for the CDR3: TGCGCCAGCAGCCAAGATTCGGGACTTCGGGATACGCAGTATTTT.

This sequence joins TRBV5-1 and TRBJ2-7; 10 nucleotides line up with TRBD1. In germline, CDR1 is SGHRS, CDR2 YFSETQ. CDR3 length: 15 amino acids. J was trimmed by 0 bases and V by 5 bases; bases with no gene match: 5. The CDR3 sequence is CASSRGQGNSYEQYF. The CDR3 region has the DNA TGCGCCAGCAGTAGGGGACAGGGGAACTCCTACGAGCAGTACTTC. Full variable domain (remainder filled in from reference TRBV5-1 and TRBJ2-7): KAGVTQTPRYLIKTRGQQVTLSCSPISGHRSVSWYQQTPGQGLQFLFEYFSETQRNKGNFPGRFSGRQFSNSRSEMNVSTLELGDSALYLCASSRGQGNSYEQYFGPGTRLTVT.

The chain is built from TRBV11-3 and TRBJ2-2; 10 bases map to TRBD1. Trimming cost V 5 bases and J 1 base; bases outside gene matches: 10. CDR1 SGHNT and CDR2 YENEEA come from the germline V gene. This CDR3 is built from 18 residues. In DNA form, the CDR3 reads TGTGCCAGCAGCGCAAACCGACAGGGGGCCCTGAACACCGGGGAGCTGTTTTTT. Amino acids: CASSANRQGALNTGELFF.

The CDR3 sequence is CASIRRDEQETQYF. The CDR3 region has the DNA TGTGCCAGCATAAGGAGGGATGAGCAAGAGACCCAGTACTTC. The rearrangement links TRBV2 to TRBJ2-5; a weak D match, TRBD2 (6 bases). The CDR3 is 14 residues long. Germline V lookup: CDR1 SNHLY, CDR2 FYNNEI. Trimming took 7 bases from V and 2 from J, leaving 14 bases between them.

This rearrangement joins TRBV25-1 to TRBJ1-4; maybe TRBD1 (6 bases). This CDR3 has 14 residues. V lost 3 bases to trimming and J lost 7 bases, with 12 bases between them. Germline CDR1 is MGHDK and CDR2 is SYGVNS. The CDR3 DNA reads as TGTGCCAGCAGTGACCCCGGACAGACTGAAAAACTGTTTTTT. Translating gives CASSDPGQTEKLFF.

DNA for the CDR3: TGTGCCAGCAGCCTGAGCCGACAGGCCACCGGGGAGCTGTTTTTT. This gives the protein CASSLSRQATGELFF. This chain connects TRBV7-9 to TRBJ2-2, with a weak D call TRBD1 (6 bases). The V and J ends lost 5 bases and 4 bases respectively, with 14 bases between them. The CDR3 is made up of 15 amino acids. CDR1 and CDR2 from the germline V gene are SEHNR and FQNEAQ (reference sequence).

This sequence joins TRBV6-2 or TRBV6-3 and TRBJ2-3; D is possibly TRBD2 (5 bases). The V gene lost 5 bases and the J gene lost 6 bases, with 9 bases spanning the gap. This CDR3 region has 12 residues. CDR1 MNHEY and CDR2 SVGEGT come from the germline V gene. CDR3 residues: CASSPGLDTQYF. The DNA for the CDR3 is TGTGCCAGCAGTCCCGGACTCGATACGCAGTATTTT.

The sample holds one count of this clone. The chain uses TRBV7-6 and TRBJ2-5; 10 nucleotides align to TRBD2. CDR3 size: 17 residues. J was trimmed by 5 bases and V by 1 base; bases with no gene match: 10. The germline V gene encodes CDR1 SGHVS and CDR2 FNYEAQ. The CDR3 nucleotides read TGTGCCAGCAGCTTAGTAGGCGGCGGGACTAGCGTTGAGACCCAGTACTTC. Protein sequence: CASSLVGGGTSVETQYF.